The entry below gives a single T cell receptor (beta chain) sequence along with its context. This sample is part of a study of T cells after yellow fever vaccination. Study in general: Those fractions that held only low numbers of cells were prepared using the SMART-Seq v4 Ultra Low Input RNA kit.

TCRdb reprocessed the 5' RACE reads via MiXCR and lists one record per CDR3 protein. The sample contains 250,000 or so distinct CDR3 sequences, around 6.7% of which appear only once. This TCR was sampled from a man aged 25-45 years who received the YFV17D yellow fever vaccine. The material sequenced was CD4+ T cells sorted from PBMCs, taken on the day of the yellow fever booster vaccination.

The CDR3 nucleotides read TGTGCCATCAGCGGGACTAGCGGAAACAATGAGCAGTTCTTC. This translates into CAISGTSGNNEQFF. The J gene is TRBJ2-1, the V gene TRBV10-3; 11 positions agree with TRBD2. The CDR3 extends over 14 amino acids. V dropped 6 bases and J dropped 5; count of bases not matched to a gene: 3. Germline assignment: CDR1 ENHRY and CDR2 SYGVKD.